These 24 T cell receptor beta chains were sequenced from one sample in a study of CD8 T cells in ankylosing spondylitis. Study-wide results and caveats: A TCR beta motif made of eight highly homologous variants seemed typical of ankylosing spondylitis blood.

No antigen is known for these receptors. TCRdb ran MiXCR on the 5' RACE reads and lists one entry per CDR3 protein. The data contain over 450,000 distinct CDR3 sequences, roughly 13% of them singletons. Sequenced sample: blood, either unsorted or a sorted T cell fraction (not recorded which). These receptor sequences come from a male donor with ankylosing spondylitis.

The sample holds a few counts of this clonotype. The chain joins TRBV12-3 or TRBV12-4 to TRBJ2-7; 7 bases align to TRBD1. The CDR3 runs to 15 residues. J gave up 3 bases and V 7 bases, and 12 bases lay outside the gene matches. CDR3 nucleotide sequence: TGTGCCAGCACCAGTCGGGTTGGGACAGTCTACGAGCAGTACTTC. Protein: CASTSRVGTVYEQYF.

The V and J genes are TRBV6-1 and TRBJ1-1; D perhaps matches TRBD1 (5 bases). There are 14 residues in the CDR3. The germline V gene has CDR1 MNHNS and CDR2 SASEGT. V was cut by 7 bases and J by 1 base, with 13 bases left in between. In DNA form, the CDR3 reads TGTGCCAGCAATCTTATGGGGCGGAACACTGAAGCTTTCTTT. Its protein product is CASNLMGRNTEAFF.

The chain joins TRBV12-3 or TRBV12-4 to TRBJ2-3; D is unclear. The CDR3 covers 13 residues. V was cut by 3 bases and J by 2 bases, with 6 bases left in between. The CDR3 loop is CASSFRVTDTQYF. DNA of the CDR3: TGTGCCAGCAGTTTCCGAGTCACAGATACGCAGTATTTT.

This clonotype was counted many times. The rearrangement uses TRBV9 and TRBJ2-3, with a weak D call TRBD1 (5 bases). V was trimmed by 3 bases and J by 3 bases, leaving 14 bases between them. The CDR3 loop spans 15 amino acids. Looked up from germline, CDR1 is SGDLS and CDR2 is YYNGEE. This CDR3 is CASSAGYVGTDTQYF. CDR3 bases: TGTGCCAGCAGCGCAGGGTATGTTGGTACAGATACGCAGTATTTT. Complete variable domain (other parts from reference TRBV9 and TRBJ2-3): DSGVTQTPKHLITATGQRVTLRCSPRSGDLSVYWYQQSLDQGLQFLIQYYNGEERAKGNILERFSAQQFPDLHSELNLSSLELGDSALYFCASSAGYVGTDTQYFGPGTRLTVL.

This clonotype was counted many times. This chain links TRBV12-3 or TRBV12-4 with TRBJ2-7, with a tentative D call TRBD2 (5 bases). Trimming shortened V by 6 bases and J by 7 bases, and 19 bases separated the two germline ends. The CDR3 has 14 amino acids. CDR3 protein: CASSPGPSPGEQYF. CDR3 DNA sequence: TGTGCCAGCAGCCCTGGACCTTCCCCGGGGGAGCAGTACTTC.

The rearrangement uses TRBV7-2 and TRBJ1-3, with no clear D. V lost 5 bases to trimming and J lost 0 bases, with 17 bases between them. The CDR3 is 17 amino acids. Germline V gene lookup returns CDR1 SGHTA and CDR2 FQGNSA. CDR3 nucleotide sequence: TGTGCCAGCAGCCCTAATTGGGTGGCATCCTCTGGAAACACCATATATTTT. It encodes CASSPNWVASSGNTIYF.

This clonotype was seen a handful of times. V gene TRBV28 combines with J gene TRBJ2-1, with D tentatively TRBD1 (6 bases). Trimming stripped 6 bases from V and 10 bases from J, with 13 bases between. Germline CDR1 is MDHEN and CDR2 is SYDVKM. This CDR3 region has 12 residues. The CDR3 region has the DNA TGTGCCAGCAGACCTCCCGGGACAGAGCAGTTCTTC. Its translation: CASRPPGTEQFF.

This clonotype was seen a few times. This rearrangement joins TRBV6-1 to TRBJ1-5, with TRBD1 as a possible D gene (6 bases). The V end lost 1 base, the J end lost 7 bases, and 11 bases lay between the germline ends. The CDR3 has 14 residues. Germline-derived CDR1 and CDR2 are MNHNS and SASEGT. CDR3 coding DNA: TGTGCCAGCAGTGAAGGCCGGGGGACACAGCCCCAGCATTTT. It encodes CASSEGRGTQPQHF.

This clonotype was observed a few times. The CDR3 sequence is CASSNRRGQETQYF. The CDR3 DNA follows: TGTGCCAGCAGTAATCGGAGAGGGCAAGAGACCCAGTACTTC. The V call is TRBV12-3 or TRBV12-4, the J call TRBJ2-5; TRBD2 might be the D (5 bases). The CDR3 is made up of 14 amino acids. Between the trimmed V and J ends, which lost 5 bases and 2 bases, there was a span of 12 bases.

The chain uses TRBV12-3 or TRBV12-4 and TRBJ2-3; D is undetermined. CDR3 length: 16 residues. Trimming cost V 3 bases and J 4 bases, with 17 bases left between them. CDR3: CASSFKGGRAADTQYF. CDR3 bases: TGTGCCAGCAGTTTTAAAGGTGGTAGAGCCGCAGATACGCAGTATTTT.

The chain employs TRBV5-5 and TRBJ2-1, with no clear D. CDR3 length: 14 residues. Per germline, CDR1 SGHKS and CDR2 YYEKEE (reference sequence). Between the trimmed V and J ends, which lost 6 bases and 0 bases, there was a span of 10 bases. The CDR3 DNA sequence: TGTGCCAGCATCCCTCACAGCTCCTACAATGAGCAGTTCTTC. It is translated as CASIPHSSYNEQFF.

This clonotype was seen more than once but under ten times. This chain links TRBV27 with TRBJ1-2; the match to TRBD1 covers 12 bases. The CDR3 has 16 amino acids. The junction had 8 bases not matched to a gene; V was cut back by 5 bases and J by 4 bases. CDR1 is MNHEY and CDR2 is SMNVEV in the germline V gene (reference sequence). CDR3 sequence reads: CASSGTGGSRAYGYTF. DNA for the CDR3: TGTGCCAGCAGTGGGACAGGGGGCTCTAGGGCCTATGGCTACACCTTC.

The chain combines TRBV5-1 with TRBJ2-2; D gene unclear. The germline V and J ends were trimmed by 2 bases and 3 bases, with 8 bases remaining between them. The CDR3 extends over 14 amino acids. Germline assignment: CDR1 SGHRS and CDR2 YFSETQ. CDR3 sequence: CASSFVSYTGELFF. CDR3 nucleotides: TGCGCCAGCAGCTTTGTCAGCTACACCGGGGAGCTGTTTTTT.

In this sample, this clonotype turned up a few times. The chain couples TRBV18 to TRBJ2-2; the D gene is possibly TRBD2 (5 bases). V shed 2 bases and J shed 0 bases, with 10 bases lying between them. CDR1 is KGHSH, CDR2 LQKENI, per germline. The CDR3 is 16 residues long. This CDR3 is CASSPRRSANTGELFF. The CDR3 nucleotides are TGTGCCAGCTCACCAAGGAGGTCCGCGAACACCGGGGAGCTGTTTTTT.

The chain carries TRBV14 and TRBJ2-3, with TRBD2 matching over 9 bases. This CDR3 region has 17 residues. Germline trimming cut 4 bases from V and 4 bases from J; bases unmatched to any gene: 12. The germline CDR1 and CDR2 sequences are SGHDN and FVKESK. CDR3 coding DNA: TGTGCCAGCAGCCCGGGAAGGCGGGAGGGCTGGGCAGATACGCAGTATTTT. It codes for CASSPGRREGWADTQYF. Full variable domain (outside the CDR3, taken from reference TRBV14 and TRBJ2-3): EAGVTQFPSHSVIEKGQTVTLRCDPISGHDNLYWYRRVMGKEIKFLLHFVKESKQDESGMPNNRFLAERTGGTYSTLKVQPAELEDSGVYFCASSPGRREGWADTQYFGPGTRLTVL.

In its sample, this clonotype was seen a few times. The chain joins TRBV20-1 to TRBJ1-1, with D uncertain. The V end lost 5 bases, the J end lost 2 bases, and 9 bases lay between the germline ends. The CDR3 length is 12 residues. The germline gives CDR1 DFQATT, CDR2 SNEGSKA (reference sequence). CDR3 loop: CSAWQANTEAFF. The CDR3 region has the DNA TGCAGTGCTTGGCAAGCTAACACTGAAGCTTTCTTT.

The J gene is TRBJ1-2, the V gene TRBV7-9; possible D gene TRBD1, 5 bases. The ends were cut back, 5 bases at V and 4 bases at J, with 17 bases in the middle. Germline V gene data show CDR1 as SEHNR and CDR2 as FQNEAQ (reference sequence). The CDR3 extends over 15 amino acids. In DNA, the CDR3 is TGTGCCAGCAGCACCGGGGCAGGGCCGTCCTATGGCTACACCTTC. This codes for CASSTGAGPSYGYTF.

The sample holds a few counts of this clonotype. The V and J genes are TRBV6-1 and TRBJ2-7; 10 positions agree with TRBD2. V shed 5 bases and J 2 bases; nucleotides not matched to a gene: 3. This CDR3 has 14 residues. Germline CDR1 and CDR2: MNHNS and SASEGT. The DNA for the CDR3 is TGTGCCAGCAGTAATAGCGGGGGGACCTACGAGCAGTACTTC. Protein: CASSNSGGTYEQYF.

Ten or more counts support this clonotype. V gene TRBV12-3 or TRBV12-4 combines with J gene TRBJ1-1; D not certain. V was shortened by 6 bases and J by 4 bases, with 6 bases between the two germline ends. The CDR3 extends over 11 amino acids. The CDR3 loop reads CASSTITEAFF. The CDR3 DNA follows: TGTGCCAGCAGCACGATCACTGAAGCTTTCTTT.

CDR3 sequence: CSLKDRVSYEQYF. The CDR3 nucleotides are TGCAGTCTTAAGGACAGGGTATCCTACGAGCAGTACTTC. The gene calls are TRBV20-1 and TRBJ2-7; 8 nucleotides match TRBD1. CDR1 and CDR2 from the germline V gene are DFQATT and SNEGSKA (reference sequence). The CDR3 covers 13 residues. Trimming removed 8 bases from V and 1 base from J; junction bases left unmatched: 7.

This clonotype was seen repeatedly, ten times or more. The CDR3 spells CSARTSGPILIDTQYF. The DNA for the CDR3 is TGCAGTGCTAGAACATCAGGCCCAATCCTTATAGATACGCAGTATTTT. This chain uses TRBV20-1 with TRBJ2-3; D gene ambiguous. In germline, CDR1 is DFQATT, CDR2 SNEGSKA (reference sequence). This CDR3 contains 16 residues. Between the trimmed V and J ends, which lost 2 bases and 5 bases, there was a span of 20 bases.

The DNA for the CDR3 is TGTGCCAGCAGTTTGGACAGGGAAATATTTGGGTACACCTTC. Protein product: CASSLDREIFGYTF. The chain employs TRBV27 and TRBJ1-2; 8 bases fit TRBD1. Germline values: CDR1 MNHEY, CDR2 SMNVEV (reference sequence). The CDR3 spans 14 residues. J was trimmed by 11 bases and V by 3 bases; bases with no gene match: 11.

V is TRBV29-1 and J is TRBJ2-1; 7 bases align to TRBD2. CDR3 length: 16 residues. Unmatched junction bases numbered 18, after V lost 5 bases and J lost 8 bases. Germline CDR1 reads SQVTM; CDR2 reads ANQGSEA. This chain's CDR3 is CSVLTSPHSPIDEQFF. CDR3 nucleotides: TGCAGCGTTTTGACTAGCCCTCATTCACCTATCGATGAGCAGTTCTTC.

This sequence joins TRBV20-1 and TRBJ2-1; no firm D call. CDR1 is DFQATT and CDR2 is SNEGSKA in the germline V gene (reference sequence). Trimming pared 3 bases from V and 4 bases from J, leaving 10 bases between. The CDR3 covers 13 residues. The CDR3 nucleotides read TGCAGTGCTAGGCCAGTGGGGTACAATGAGCAGTTCTTC. This encodes CSARPVGYNEQFF.